The 18 T cell receptor beta chains listed next were all sequenced from one sample in a study of Graves' ophthalmopathy and Graves' hyperthyroidism. Amplification from RNA transcripts yielded the TCR beta CDR3 regions. RT-PCR with HTBI primers came first, then second-round multiplex PCR. One entry per CDR3 protein results from TCRdb running MiXCR on the multiplex PCR reads. The sample records around 590,000 distinct CDR3 sequences, just under 40% being singletons. The sequenced sample consisted of peripheral blood or thyroid tissue (not recorded which). These receptors originate from an adult man with Graves' hyperthyroidism.

The rearrangement joins TRBV2 to TRBJ1-6; a weak D match, TRBD1 (6 bases). Germline V CDR1 and CDR2: SNHLY, FYNNEI. With 5 bases removed from V and 10 bases from J, the gap between germline ends came to 21 bases. CDR3 length: 16 amino acids. CDR3 nucleotide sequence: TGTGCCAGCAGTTATTCGGGGCAGGGGTTAGGATCACCCCTCCACTTT. Translation: CASSYSGQGLGSPLHF.

The chain is built from TRBV7-3 and TRBJ1-2; TRBD1 matches 8 bases. The CDR3 runs 14 residues. Germline V CDR1 and CDR2: SGHTA, FQGTGA. V was pared by 0 bases and J by 7 bases, with 4 bases of the junction left unmatched. CDR3 in DNA: TGTGCCAGCAGCTTAACGGCAGGGGGCTTTGGCTACACCTTC. This sequence encodes CASSLTAGGFGYTF.

The rearrangement joins TRBV19 to TRBJ1-5, with a weak D call TRBD1 (5 bases). V lost 6 bases, J lost 3 bases, and 18 bases lay in between. This CDR3 contains 16 residues. Germline CDR1 reads LNHDA; CDR2 reads SQIVND (reference sequence). CDR3 sequence (DNA): TGTGCCAGTAGCCCCGCGGGGGGACGCATCAATCAGCCCCAGCATTTT. This gives the protein CASSPAGGRINQPQHF.

V usage is TRBV5-4 and J usage is TRBJ2-5; 7 nucleotides match TRBD1. This CDR3 contains 14 residues. Per the germline V gene, CDR1 is SGHNT and CDR2 is YYREEE (reference sequence). The junction had 8 bases not matched to a gene; V was cut back by 7 bases and J by 2 bases. The CDR3 nucleotides read TGTGCCAGCGGCCCAAGACAGGGACAAGAGACCCAGTACTTC. Its translation: CASGPRQGQETQYF. Drawing the rest from reference TRBV5-4 and TRBJ2-5, the complete variable domain is ETGVTQSPTHLIKTRGQQVTLRCSSQSGHNTVSWYQQALGQGPQFIFQYYREEENGRGNFPPRFSGLQFPNYSSELNVNALELDDSALYLCASGPRQGQETQYFGPGTRLLVL.

This clonotype was recorded a few times. This sequence joins TRBV10-1 and TRBJ1-1; D perhaps matches TRBD1 (6 bases). Trimming shortened V by 9 bases and J by 3 bases, and 17 bases separated the two germline ends. The CDR3 totals 14 residues. Looked up from germline, CDR1 is WNHNN and CDR2 is SYGVQD (reference sequence). The CDR3 reads CARTDSHIYTEAFF. In DNA form, the CDR3 reads TGCGCCAGGACGGACAGCCATATATACACTGAAGCTTTCTTT.

The sample holds many counts of this clonotype. The rearrangement joins TRBV7-2 to TRBJ2-7; no clear D gene. Trimming took off 4 bases at V and 4 bases at J, with 11 bases between the two ends. The CDR3 extends over 13 amino acids. Germline values: CDR1 SGHTA, CDR2 FQGNSA. The CDR3 coding sequence is TGTGCCAGCAGCTCGGGCAGAAGATACGAGCAGTACTTC. Encoded protein: CASSSGRRYEQYF.

As for this clonotype: An end of the junction differs from the germline gene, which may be a read error. The rearrangement uses TRBV29-1 and TRBJ2-5; 10 bases fit TRBD1. The CDR3 length is 14 residues. Germline V gives CDR1 SQVTM, CDR2 ANQGSEA. Here the CDR3 reads CSSFGTGEQETQHF. The CDR3 DNA sequence: TGCAGCAGTTTCGGGACAGGGGAACAAGAGACCCAGCACTTC. The full variable domain, completed using reference TRBV29-1 and TRBJ2-5, is SAVISQKPSRDICQRGTSLTIQCQVDSQVTMMFWYRQQPGQSLTLIATANQGSEATYESGFVIDKFPISRPNLTFSTLTVSNMSPEDSSIYLCSSFGTGEQETQHFGPGTRLLVL.

This clonotype was observed a handful of times. The chain couples TRBV24-1 to TRBJ2-5; the D gene is possibly TRBD1 (6 bases). The V and J ends lost 4 bases and 5 bases respectively, with 16 bases between them. This CDR3 region has 15 residues. Germline CDR1 and CDR2: KGHDR and SFDVKD. The CDR3 coding sequence is TGTGCCACCAGTGAAGGGGGTTTAAGAAGGGAGACCCAGTACTTC. Translating it yields CATSEGGLRRETQYF.

This chain joins TRBV29-1 and TRBJ1-1, with D possibly matching TRBD1 (6 bases). V was trimmed by 2 bases and J by 4 bases, leaving 14 bases between them. This CDR3 has 14 residues. CDR1 is SQVTM and CDR2 is ANQGSEA in the germline V gene. The CDR3 region is CSVERGAVGTEAFF. The CDR3 bases are TGCAGCGTTGAACGGGGGGCGGTGGGCACTGAAGCTTTCTTT.

This clonotype was picked up many times. V and J are TRBV6-6 and TRBJ2-7, with D possibly being TRBD1 (6 bases). Germline V CDR1 and CDR2: MNHNY, SVGAGI (reference sequence). CDR3 length equals 14 residues. Trimming took 6 bases from V and 3 from J, leaving 15 bases between them. CDR3 protein: CASRAQGILYEQYF. CDR3 coding DNA: TGTGCCAGCAGGGCCCAGGGGATCCTCTACGAGCAGTACTTC.

Notes on this clonotype: Compared with germline, one end of the junction differs, possibly owing to a read error. The chain employs TRBV24-1 and TRBJ2-3; possibly TRBD1 for D (6 bases). This CDR3 has 15 amino acids. CDR1 is KGHDR and CDR2 is SFDVKD in the germline V gene. The CDR3 loop reads CASSFVPGHTDTQYF. Written as DNA, the CDR3 is TGTGCCAGCAGTTTCGTCCCGGGACACACAGATACGCAGTATTTT.

This clonotype was observed many times. The CDR3 here is CATRLVETQYF. The CDR3 DNA reads TGTGCCACCCGCCTTGTGGAGACCCAGTACTTC. The chain links TRBV6-6 to TRBJ2-5, with unresolved D. The CDR3 is 11 amino acids. Trimming pared 10 bases from V and 5 bases from J, leaving 11 bases between. CDR1 and CDR2 (germline): MNHNY, SVGAGI (reference sequence).

This clonotype was seen repeatedly, ten times or more. The gene calls are TRBV2 and TRBJ2-1; no clear D gene. The CDR3 contains 13 residues. V gave up 3 bases and J gave up 8 bases, with 11 bases separating them. Looked up from germline, CDR1 is SNHLY and CDR2 is FYNNEI. CDR3 region: CASSEGSHDEQFF. Here the CDR3 DNA reads TGTGCCAGCAGTGAGGGTTCCCACGATGAGCAGTTCTTC.

This clonotype was found many times. The chain has TRBV14 and TRBJ1-2, with 11 bases fitting TRBD1. With V trimmed by 3 bases and J by 2 bases, 5 bases remained unmatched. CDR1 and CDR2 (germline): SGHDN, FVKESK. This CDR3 has 16 residues. The CDR3 nucleotides are TGTGCCAGCAGCCACGGGACAGGGGGAGTAAACTATGGCTACACCTTC. This codes for CASSHGTGGVNYGYTF. Combining the CDR3 with reference TRBV14 and TRBJ1-2 gives the whole variable domain EAGVTQFPSHSVIEKGQTVTLRCDPISGHDNLYWYRRVMGKEIKFLLHFVKESKQDESGMPNNRFLAERTGGTYSTLKVQPAELEDSGVYFCASSHGTGGVNYGYTFGSGTRLTVV.

Ten or more counts support this clonotype. The rearrangement uses TRBV6-1 and TRBJ2-5; D may be TRBD1 (6 bases). Germline CDR1 and CDR2: MNHNS and SASEGT. The CDR3 loop spans 14 amino acids. Trimming removed 3 bases from V and 1 base from J, with 9 bases in between. The CDR3 DNA sequence: TGTGCCAGCAGTGAGGACAGAGCCCAAGAGACCCAGTACTTC. This sequence encodes CASSEDRAQETQYF.

This clonotype was seen once. The chain employs TRBV3-1 and TRBJ1-1, with D possibly TRBD1 on 6 matching bases. CDR3 size: 14 residues. Germline V gene lookup returns CDR1 LGHDT and CDR2 YNNKEL (reference sequence). V dropped 4 bases and J dropped 6 bases, with 15 bases sitting between them. The CDR3 DNA reads TGTGCCAGCAGCCGCCGACAGGAGGTCGCTGAAGCTTTCTTT. Encoded protein: CASSRRQEVAEAFF.

The chain has TRBV29-1 and TRBJ2-5; 7 nucleotides match TRBD2. J gave up 5 bases and V 8 bases, and 8 bases lay outside the gene matches. Germline loops: CDR1 SQVTM, CDR2 ANQGSEA. The CDR3 covers 12 residues. The CDR3 sequence: CSTQAGVETQYF. The CDR3, as DNA: TGCAGCACCCAGGCGGGGGTTGAGACCCAGTACTTC.

As regards this clonotype: The CDR3 does not end in the conserved phenylalanine or tryptophan, so this is likely a read error. The V call is TRBV12-3 or TRBV12-4, the J call TRBJ2-7, with 10 bases matching TRBD2. The CDR3 has 14 residues. The V segment lost 3 bases and the J segment 7 bases; nucleotides outside the gene matches: 6. The CDR3 DNA reads TGTGCCAGCAGTTTTTTAGCGGGAGGTCAAGAGCAGTACCTC. Amino acids: CASSFLAGGQEQYL.